This passage covers 28 T cell receptor beta chains from one sample sequenced in a study of pediatric ulcerative colitis. The data were produced by immunoSEQ multiplex PCR, yet TCRdb's version contains in-frame clones alone and is incomplete. This sample yields 30,000 to 45,000 clones, of which over 65% are seen a single time; less than 30% belongs to the top ten. Sequencing was carried out using blood. These receptors all stem from a girl aged 5-17 years with moderate ulcerative colitis.

This clone was seen more than once but under ten times. The chain uses TRBV2 and TRBJ2-5; perhaps TRBD2 as D (6 bases). The CDR3 length is 14 residues. V lost 6 bases to trimming and J lost 4 bases, with 15 bases between them. Germline CDR1 is SNHLY and CDR2 is FYNNEI. The CDR3 region has the DNA TGTGCCAGCAGCCTCGGGGGAGGAGGAGAGACCCAGTACTTC. Translation: CASSLGGGGETQYF.

J is TRBJ1-1 and V is TRBV4-2, with a tentative D call TRBD1 (5 bases). The germline V gene has CDR1 LGHNA and CDR2 YNFKEQ. Trimming shortened V by 9 bases and J by 4 bases, and 18 bases separated the two germline ends. CDR3 length: 14 amino acids. CDR3 DNA sequence: TGTGCCAGTAAGACCGGGGGATTGGGCACTGAAGCTTTCTTT. It translates to CASKTGGLGTEAFF.

The V and J genes are TRBV10-3 and TRBJ2-1; D not resolved. The CDR3 length is 15 residues. CDR1 is ENHRY, CDR2 SYGVKD, per germline. The V end lost 10 bases, the J end lost 5 bases, and 21 bases lay between the germline ends. The CDR3 coding sequence is TGTGCCACTCGGCCCGCGGACCTATTTAACAATGAGCAGTTCTTC. Translated: CATRPADLFNNEQFF.

This chain uses TRBV29-1 with TRBJ1-2; D is uncertain. The CDR3 is 11 amino acids. CDR1 and CDR2 (germline): SQVTM, ANQGSEA. V was pared by 6 bases and J by 4 bases, with 9 bases between. CDR3 DNA: TGCAGCGTCCCACTCTCCTATGGCTACACCTTC. Amino acid sequence: CSVPLSYGYTF.

This clone was counted once. CDR3 protein: CAISGTSGSETQYF. The CDR3, as DNA: TGTGCCATCAGTGGGACTAGCGGATCAGAGACCCAGTACTTC. The chain links TRBV10-3 to TRBJ2-5; 10 bases line up with TRBD2. The V gene end was trimmed by 4 bases and the J gene end by 4 bases; junction bases not matched to a gene: 3. This CDR3 has 14 amino acids. The germline V gene has CDR1 ENHRY and CDR2 SYGVKD.

V usage is TRBV9 and J usage is TRBJ2-5; D is unclear. Between the trimmed V and J ends, which lost 0 bases and 0 bases, there was a span of 6 bases. Germline CDR1 SGDLS, CDR2 YYNGEE. The CDR3 is 14 amino acids. This chain's CDR3 is CASSVGGDQETQYF. DNA for the CDR3: TGTGCCAGCAGCGTAGGTGGGGACCAAGAGACCCAGTACTTC.

This chain connects TRBV7-9 to TRBJ1-3; D possibly corresponds to TRBD1 (5 bases). Trimming took off 7 bases at V and 3 bases at J, with 25 bases between the two ends. The germline gives CDR1 SEHNR, CDR2 FQNEAQ (reference sequence). The CDR3 is 18 amino acids. The CDR3 DNA reads TGTGCCAGCACCTCCCGCTTTGGGGGGATGTCCGGTGGAAACACCATATATTTT. This codes for CASTSRFGGMSGGNTIYF.

V gene TRBV30 combines with J gene TRBJ1-6, with D possibly matching TRBD1 (6 bases). V dropped 1 base and J dropped 8 bases, with 15 bases sitting between them. Germline lookup yields CDR1 GTSNPN and CDR2 SVGIG (reference sequence). The CDR3 is 15 residues long. CDR3 amino acids: CAWSARKGVDSPLHF. As DNA, the CDR3 is TGTGCCTGGAGTGCACGTAAGGGGGTTGATTCACCCCTCCACTTT.

This clone occurred a few times. The chain uses TRBV6-6 and TRBJ2-1; a weak D match, TRBD1 (5 bases). This CDR3 is built from 14 residues. Germline-derived CDR1 and CDR2 are MNHNY and SVGAGI (reference sequence). V dropped 4 bases and J dropped 8 bases, with 15 bases sitting between them. CDR3 bases: TGTGCCAGCAGTTCCCAGGGAAATATTGATGAGCAGTTCTTC. Protein product: CASSSQGNIDEQFF.

The chain combines TRBV5-1 with TRBJ2-5; D is uncertain. The CDR3 is 15 residues long. CDR1 is SGHRS and CDR2 is YFSETQ in the germline V gene. V was clipped by 7 bases and J by 1 base, with 17 bases between them. CDR3 region: CASRPLSRPQETQYF. CDR3 in DNA: TGCGCCAGCCGCCCCCTCAGCAGGCCCCAAGAGACCCAGTACTTC.

The rearrangement joins TRBV6-6 to TRBJ2-1, with TRBD2 matching over 8 bases. Unmatched junction bases numbered 10, after V lost 7 bases and J lost 8 bases. The CDR3 is made up of 14 amino acids. The germline gives CDR1 MNHNY, CDR2 SVGAGI (reference sequence). CDR3 coding DNA: TGTGCCAGCACCCCAGCGGGGGCCTTTGATGAGCAGTTCTTC. Protein: CASTPAGAFDEQFF.

This clone has only a few counts. The chain links TRBV27 to TRBJ2-5, with 9 bases that match TRBD2. This CDR3 has 15 residues. The J segment lost 4 bases and the V segment lost 6 bases, leaving 9 bases of the junction unmatched. Germline CDR1 and CDR2: MNHEY and SMNVEV (reference sequence). The CDR3 reads CASSALTSGLETQYF. In DNA form, the CDR3 reads TGTGCCAGCAGCGCCCTTACTAGCGGGCTAGAGACCCAGTACTTC.

This chain joins TRBV19 and TRBJ1-2, with 9 bases fitting TRBD1. Germline V lookup: CDR1 LNHDA, CDR2 SQIVND (reference sequence). V was pared by 4 bases and J by 3 bases, with 15 bases of the junction left unmatched. The CDR3 has 18 residues. In nucleotides, the CDR3 is TGTGCCAGTAGTACTATTCCGGGACAGGGCCTCTACCACTATGGCTACACCTTC. This encodes CASSTIPGQGLYHYGYTF.

The rearrangement links TRBV6-5 to TRBJ1-4; TRBD1 might be the D (5 bases). This CDR3 region has 15 residues. Germline V gene sequence: CDR1 MNHEY, CDR2 SVGAGI. The V end lost 0 bases, the J end lost 8 bases, and 13 bases lay between the germline ends. The CDR3, as DNA: TGTGCCAGCAGTTACTCCGGGGGGTCGGGCGAAAAACTGTTTTTT. The encoded protein is CASSYSGGSGEKLFF.

The rearrangement links TRBV25-1 to TRBJ2-2, with 10 positions matching TRBD2. Per the germline V gene, CDR1 is MGHDK and CDR2 is SYGVNS. The V segment lost 11 bases and the J segment 5 bases; nucleotides outside the gene matches: 14. This CDR3 is 16 amino acids long. The CDR3 sequence is CACSAQFSGGTGELFF. The CDR3 DNA sequence: TGTGCCTGCTCGGCTCAATTTAGCGGGGGGACCGGGGAGCTGTTTTTT.

The chain combines TRBV28 with TRBJ1-6, with D perhaps TRBD1 (5 bases). The V and J ends lost 6 bases and 6 bases respectively, with 12 bases between them. The CDR3 is 14 residues long. Germline V gene data show CDR1 as MDHEN and CDR2 as SYDVKM. The CDR3 is CASSRDRGNSPLHF. CDR3 DNA sequence: TGTGCCAGCAGCAGGGATAGGGGTAATTCACCCCTCCACTTT.

J is TRBJ2-7 and V is TRBV20-1; D possibly corresponds to TRBD2 (6 bases). The CDR3 is 11 amino acids. Germline V gene sequence: CDR1 DFQATT, CDR2 SNEGSKA (reference sequence). Trimming stripped 8 bases from V and 4 bases from J, with 12 bases between. The CDR3 coding sequence is TGCAGTCCCCATGGGGGGTACGAGCAGTACTTC. It yields the protein CSPHGGYEQYF.

The chain recombines TRBV21-1 with TRBJ2-2; the D call in the table, TRBD2, was not verified against the DNA. TRBV21-1 has pseudogene status. The CDR3 extends over 17 amino acids. CDR3 in amino acids: CASSRGAQDLNTGELFF. The CDR3 DNA reads as TGTGCCAGCAGCCGGGGGGCTCAGGACCTAAACACCGGGGAGCTGTTTTTT.

The gene calls are TRBV15 and TRBJ2-5; 12 bases are shared with TRBD2. CDR1 is LNHNV and CDR2 is YYDKDF in the germline V gene (reference sequence). The V segment lost 6 bases and the J segment 5 bases; nucleotides outside the gene matches: 4. CDR3 size: 14 residues. The CDR3 region has the DNA TGTGCCACCAGTCTAGCGGGAGGGTCGGAGACCCAGTACTTC. Protein sequence: CATSLAGGSETQYF.

The V and J genes are TRBV11-2 and TRBJ2-7; 7 positions match TRBD1. This CDR3 region has 14 residues. Germline V lookup: CDR1 SGHAT, CDR2 FQNNGV. J lost 5 bases, V lost 6 bases, and 10 bases had no gene match. The CDR3: CASSLRQGHNEQYF. Written as DNA, the CDR3 is TGTGCCAGCAGTTTAAGACAGGGTCACAACGAGCAGTACTTC.

The chain recombines TRBV19 with TRBJ2-7; 10 nucleotides match TRBD2. The junction had 9 bases not matched to a gene; V was cut back by 6 bases and J by 1 base. The germline V gene encodes CDR1 LNHDA and CDR2 SQIVND (reference sequence). CDR3 size: 16 residues. The CDR3 protein is CASRPSGGAISYEQYF. CDR3 DNA: TGTGCCAGTAGACCAAGCGGGGGGGCGATATCCTACGAGCAGTACTTC.

This rearrangement joins TRBV2 to TRBJ2-7; the D is unclear. The germline V and J ends were trimmed by 7 bases and 0 bases, with 13 bases remaining between them. Germline CDR1 reads SNHLY; CDR2 reads FYNNEI. This CDR3 has 14 residues. This chain's CDR3 is CASTYGPSSYEQYF. CDR3 DNA sequence: TGTGCCAGCACGTACGGGCCAAGCTCCTACGAGCAGTACTTC.

V and J are TRBV7-3 and TRBJ2-2; D assignment may be TRBD1 or TRBD2 (5 bases each). CDR3 length: 16 residues. CDR1 SGHTA and CDR2 FQGTGA come from the germline V gene. The germline V and J ends were trimmed by 3 bases and 1 base, with 12 bases remaining between them. CDR3 residues: CASSFVGPKNTGELFF. CDR3 DNA sequence: TGTGCCAGCAGCTTCGTGGGACCCAAGAACACCGGGGAGCTGTTTTTT. Combining the CDR3 with reference TRBV7-3 and TRBJ2-2 gives the whole variable domain GAGVSQTPSNKVTEKGKYVELRCDPISGHTALYWYRQSLGQGPEFLIYFQGTGAADDSGLPNDRFFAVRPEGSVSTLKIQRTERGDSAVYLCASSFVGPKNTGELFFGEGSRLTVL.

This chain joins TRBV7-9 and TRBJ2-1; D is unresolved. Germline-derived CDR1 and CDR2 are SEHNR and FQNEAQ (reference sequence). The CDR3 length is 12 residues. V lost 4 bases and J 6 bases, leaving 7 bases between the germline ends. CDR3 sequence: CASSYWTNEQFF. In DNA form, the CDR3 reads TGTGCCAGCAGCTATTGGACCAATGAGCAGTTCTTC.

This clone has just a few counts. The rearrangement links TRBV9 to TRBJ1-3; D is uncertain. The germline V gene has CDR1 SGDLS and CDR2 YYNGEE. The CDR3 extends over 14 amino acids. Trimming took 0 bases from V and 1 from J, leaving 5 bases between them. The CDR3 loop reads CASSVAKSGNTIYF. Here the CDR3 DNA reads TGTGCCAGCAGCGTAGCCAAATCTGGAAACACCATATATTTT.

The CDR3 bases are TGTGCCAGCAGTGAAACTTATGGGACAGGCATCATGAACACTGAAGCTTTCTTT. Encoded protein: CASSETYGTGIMNTEAFF. The J gene is TRBJ1-1, the V gene TRBV2; TRBD1 matches 8 bases. Germline V gene sequence: CDR1 SNHLY, CDR2 FYNNEI. The CDR3 runs to 18 residues. Trimming at V came to 2 bases and at J to 0 bases, leaving 11 bases not matched to a gene.

The sample holds one count of this clone. The chain links TRBV13 to TRBJ1-1; D perhaps matches TRBD1 (6 bases). The CDR3 consists of 15 residues. Trimming left V 5 bases short and J 3 bases short, with 16 bases between. From germline, CDR1 is PRHDT and CDR2 FYEKMQ (reference sequence). CDR3 DNA: TGTGCCAGCAGCCTAAGGGGGGCAGGTTACACTGAAGCTTTCTTT. Translating it yields CASSLRGAGYTEAFF.

This chain joins TRBV6-1 and TRBJ1-6, with TRBD1 matching over 9 bases. The germline V gene encodes CDR1 MNHNS and CDR2 SASEGT. The CDR3 length is 15 residues. With V trimmed by 3 bases and J by 7 bases, 4 bases remained unmatched. Here the CDR3 reads CASSDSGQGNSPLHF. For the CDR3, the DNA is TGTGCCAGCAGTGACTCAGGACAGGGGAATTCACCCCTCCACTTT.